This T cell receptor (beta chain) was found in a study of human T cells and chemical hapten exposure. Overall study results and limits: TCRs exceeding 1 in 1000 frequency stayed unchanged with DPC sensitization.

Trimming removed 5 bases at V and 2 bases at J, with 15 bases between. CDR1 is SGHVS, CDR2 FQNEAQ, per germline. CDR3 length: 15 residues. There are many counts of this clonotype. What it binds is unknown. Total RNA was extracted from unfractionated whole blood. Within the library, unique molecular identifiers were attached to each individual cDNA molecule. TCRdb re-analysed the 5' RACE reads in MiXCR, keeping a single row per CDR3 protein. The repertoire has some 150,000 distinct CDR3 sequences, about 4.3% of them found once; the top ten carry more than 1.2%. This rearrangement joins TRBV7-8 to TRBJ1-2, with D hard to call. The receptor's source is a female donor in good health. The CDR3: CASSALLVLNYGYTF. For the CDR3, the DNA is TGTGCCAGCAGCGCCTTACTAGTCCTCAACTATGGCTACACCTTC.